A selection of T cell receptor beta chains follows, all from one sample in a study of blood T cell repertoires in COVID-19. Here immunoSEQ multiplex PCR was the method, and the copy in TCRdb shows in-frame clones only, minus some. The sample carries approximately 300,000 clones, 65% to 90% recorded once. Sequencing was performed on PBMCs or T cells enriched from blood (not recorded which). The receptors here all came from a young woman who had recovered from COVID-19. Each CDR3 is given with its conserved first and last residue.

>TRBV12-3/TRBV12-4|TRBJ1-2
CASSYRPYGYTF
>TRBV29-1|TRBJ2-2
CSVGQGEAGELFF
>TRBV4-1|TRBJ1-4
CASSLIDRANEKLFF
>TRBV6-5|TRBJ1-1
CASRDGQEAFF
>TRBV15|TRBJ1-5
CATSLPPQHF
>TRBV5-6|TRBJ2-1
CASSHRLAGLISSYNEQFF
>TRBV19|TRBJ1-2
CASSTSPGYGYTF
>TRBV18|TRBJ1-2
CASSPPSGVYGYTF
>TRBV7-9|TRBJ2-3
CASSPTDTQYF
>TRBV30|TRBJ1-2
CAWTLTAGGGYTF
>TRBV9|TRBJ1-1
CASSFTGVNTEAFF
>TRBV21-1|TRBJ1-2
CASSKRGQGAWGYTF
>TRBV19|TRBJ2-1
CASSIEATGIRIANEQFF
>TRBV10-3|TRBJ1-2
CAISEVGQGTSGYTF
>TRBV12-3/TRBV12-4|TRBJ1-5
CASSLESVQPQHF
>TRBV19|TRBJ1-2
CASSNKGLTSYGYTF
>TRBV4-2|TRBJ1-5
CASTSGRNQPQHF
>TRBV6-5|TRBJ2-3
CASSYRGGGGDTQYF
>TRBV11-2|TRBJ1-2
CASSLGVRLWDGYTF
>TRBV28|TRBJ2-7
CASSLPRLAEWSWGEQYF
>TRBV3-1/TRBV3-2|TRBJ2-1
CASSPLKTRGLNEQFF
>TRBV18|TRBJ1-1
CASSPLQGAKNTEAFF
>TRBV2|TRBJ1-5
CASSLYSNQPQHF
>TRBV27|TRBJ1-5
CASSQKRGLSNQPQHF
>TRBV28|TRBJ1-1
CASTRPDRGAFF
>TRBV3-1/TRBV3-2|TRBJ1-2
CASSQGRGTTGHGYTF
>TRBV27|TRBJ1-1
CASLGTKGNTEAFF
>TRBV3-1/TRBV3-2|TRBJ2-2
CASSQGTGNTGELFF
>TRBV4-1|TRBJ1-1
CASSQEGTGGINTEAFF
>TRBV2|TRBJ1-2
CASSELGASEGYTF
>TRBV9|TRBJ1-6
CASSRGQQTYNSPLHF
>TRBV6-5|TRBJ1-1
CASRRQGASEAFF
>TRBV4-1|TRBJ2-3
CASSQPGQGARDTQYF
>TRBV11-3|TRBJ2-1
CASSLGRGRYNEQFF
>TRBV20-1|TRBJ2-1
CSASLAGAPYNEQFF
>TRBV5-6|TRBJ2-5
CASSLSSGRETQYF
>TRBV6-5|TRBJ2-7
CASTTGSAPYEQYF
>TRBV19|TRBJ2-7
CASSIQYSGTSYEQYF
>TRBV2|TRBJ2-5
CASSADRGRRETQYF
>TRBV10-3|TRBJ1-2
CAIRLTGQGYTF
>TRBV12-3/TRBV12-4|TRBJ1-1
CASSETGGAFF